These 3 T cell receptor beta chains were sequenced from one sample in a study of T cell repertoires and HLA-DP antigens. These TCRs' antigens remain unknown. Assay used: immunoSEQ multiplex PCR; TCRdb lists only in-frame clones, some missing. The top ten clones hold 0.25% to 0.3% of a sample with around 100,000 clones, around 92% of them seen once. The sample taken for sequencing was CD4+ T cells from PBMCs. These receptors were collected from a woman under 30 in good health and CMV-seronegative.

The rearrangement links TRBV9 to TRBJ2-7; 14 bases are shared with TRBD2. The germline gives CDR1 SGDLS, CDR2 YYNGEE. The CDR3 has 16 residues. The trim removed 4 bases at V and 4 bases at J, leaving 7 bases unmatched. CDR3 residues: CASSSTGTSGSYEQYF. Written as DNA, the CDR3 is TGTGCCAGCAGCTCCACCGGGACTAGCGGGAGTTACGAGCAGTACTTC.

The chain links TRBV10-3 to TRBJ1-1; D is perhaps TRBD1 (5 bases). Per germline, CDR1 ENHRY and CDR2 SYGVKD. This CDR3 spans 21 amino acids. V dropped 2 bases and J dropped 3 bases, with 31 bases sitting between them. CDR3 sequence (DNA): TGTGCCATCAGTGAGGGCCAGGCAACAGGATTGGGGGGGGATATGGACACTGAAGCTTTCTTT. Amino acids: CAISEGQATGLGGDMDTEAFF.

This clone appeared a single time. This chain joins TRBV6-5 and TRBJ1-1; D is uncertain. The CDR3 loop spans 13 amino acids. V lost 2 bases, J lost 6 bases, and 10 bases lay in between. Germline V CDR1 and CDR2: MNHEY, SVGAGI. The CDR3 region has the DNA TGTGCCAGCAGTTACAGGGATCTCTCTGAAGCTTTCTTT. Translating it yields CASSYRDLSEAFF.